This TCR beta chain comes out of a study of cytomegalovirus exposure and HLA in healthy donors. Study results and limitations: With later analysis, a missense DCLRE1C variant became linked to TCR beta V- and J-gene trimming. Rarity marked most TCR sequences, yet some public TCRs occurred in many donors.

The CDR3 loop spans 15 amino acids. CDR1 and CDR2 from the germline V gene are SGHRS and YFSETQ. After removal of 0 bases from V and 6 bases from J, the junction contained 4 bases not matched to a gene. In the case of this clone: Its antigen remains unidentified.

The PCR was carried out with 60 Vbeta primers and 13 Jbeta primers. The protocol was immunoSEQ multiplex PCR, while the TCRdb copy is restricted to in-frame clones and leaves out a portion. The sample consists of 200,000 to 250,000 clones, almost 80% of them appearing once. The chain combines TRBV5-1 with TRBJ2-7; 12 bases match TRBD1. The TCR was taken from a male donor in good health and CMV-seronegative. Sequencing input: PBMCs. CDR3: CASSLEGTGGFEQYF. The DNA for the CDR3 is TGCGCCAGCAGCTTGGAAGGGACAGGGGGCTTCGAGCAGTACTTC.